This TCR beta chain was recovered during a study of T cells after yellow fever vaccination. Study outcomes and limitations: Abundant clonotypes from the bulk population could have been carried over as contaminants into FACS-sorted repertoires. Boosting was followed by the reappearance of most primary-vaccination clones (about 97% CD4, 70% to 90% CD8).

A note on this clonotype: Its antigen is currently unknown.

A 5'RACE template-switching step, the method used to make TCR cDNA, added a universal primer site and UMIs. Using its own MiXCR run on the 5' RACE reads, TCRdb lists one record per CDR3 protein. This repertoire shows a few hundred thousand distinct CDR3 sequences, 6.5% to 8.5% found once; its top ten account for 0.65% to 0.9%. V dropped 6 bases and J dropped 3; count of bases not matched to a gene: 6. Looked up from germline, CDR1 is SNHLY and CDR2 is FYNNEI. The CDR3 extends over 15 amino acids. The sample here was CD4+ T cells sorted from PBMCs, taken 15 days after the yellow fever booster vaccination. J is TRBJ2-3 and V is TRBV2, with TRBD2 identical over 10 bases. This sequence was found in a man under 40 who received the YFV17D yellow fever vaccine. The CDR3 nucleotides are TGTGCCAGCAGCTTAGCGGGAGGAAGGACAGATACGCAGTATTTT. It encodes CASSLAGGRTDTQYF.